This T cell receptor beta chain is from a study of PD-1 blockade in classical Hodgkin lymphoma. Study conclusions and caveats: It was reported that newly diagnosed patients had less baseline TCR diversity than healthy donors. Exclusion was applied to patients who started nivolumab under 1 year after ASCT. Nothing has yet pinned down what causes the repertoire differences, possibly disease activity or prior therapy.

Some clones are missing from TCRdb's copy, which holds only in-frame ones; the method was immunoSEQ multiplex PCR. The repertoire holds tens of thousands of clones, more than 65% seen once, with around a sixth in the top ten. Time point indicated: cycle 4 day 1 (C4D1), after 5 to 7 weeks of nivolumab. Each of the patients experienced relapse following autologous stem cell transplantation, and their brentuximab vedotin exposure differed. Progressive disease, partial response or complete response was each patient's best response. Germline CDR1 and CDR2: MNHNY and SVGAGI (reference sequence). This CDR3 has 14 residues. The V end was cut by 4 bases, the J end by 4 bases, with 13 bases between. Note on this clone: Antigen unknown. Different DNA sequences within this sample yield the same CDR3.

The chain joins TRBV6-6 to TRBJ1-2, with a tentative D call TRBD1 (6 bases). The TCR originated in a human donor with classical Hodgkin lymphoma. The material was peripheral blood mononuclear cells (PBMCs), obtained before the fourth cycle of nivolumab. The CDR3 is CASSSEGGSYGYTF. CDR3 DNA: TGTGCCAGCAGTTCCGAGGGGGGGAGCTATGGCTACACCTTC.